Shown below are 10 T cell receptor beta chains from a single sample sequenced in a study of T cells in Graves' hyperthyroidism and ophthalmopathy. Amplified TCR beta CDR3 regions came from RNA transcripts. When the TCR CDR3 underwent first-round RT-PCR, the HTBI primer set was used. TCRdb fed the multiplex PCR reads into MiXCR, producing one record per CDR3 protein. The sample consists of 400,000 to 600,000 distinct CDR3 sequences, more than 15% of them appearing once. Sequencing input: blood. The receptors shown here come from a woman younger than 45 with Graves' ophthalmopathy.

This clonotype came up many times. This chain uses TRBV11-1 with TRBJ1-2; possibly TRBD1 for D (5 bases). CDR3 size: 14 residues. The V gene lost 5 bases and the J gene lost 2 bases, with 12 bases spanning the gap. CDR1 and CDR2 from the germline V gene are SGHAT and FQDESV (reference sequence). CDR3 DNA sequence: TGTGCCAGCAGCCCAGAGACAGAGAACTATGGCTACACCTTC. It encodes CASSPETENYGYTF.

In its sample, this clonotype was seen a few times. This chain joins TRBV28 and TRBJ2-5, with 8 bases matching TRBD1. CDR1 is MDHEN and CDR2 is SYDVKM in the germline V gene. This CDR3 comprises 15 residues. The V and J ends lost 3 bases and 5 bases, in that order; junction bases with no gene match: 8. CDR3: CASSFHQGAGETQYF. The CDR3 DNA is TGTGCCAGCAGTTTCCATCAGGGGGCAGGGGAGACCCAGTACTTC.

In its sample, this clonotype was seen many times. The chain couples TRBV5-1 to TRBJ2-1; 8 bases line up with TRBD2. Germline loops: CDR1 SGHRS, CDR2 YFSETQ. CDR3 length equals 14 residues. Germline trimming cut 0 bases from V and 5 bases from J; bases unmatched to any gene: 1. This CDR3 is CASSLVAGNNEQFF. DNA for the CDR3: TGCGCCAGCAGCTTGGTAGCGGGAAACAATGAGCAGTTCTTC.

The chain carries TRBV7-6 and TRBJ2-5; D remains unclear. Per germline, CDR1 SGHVS and CDR2 FNYEAQ. CDR3 length equals 14 residues. Deletions cut 2 bases from V and 0 bases from J, with 7 bases between. CDR3 residues: CASSLHYHQETQYF. The CDR3 bases are TGTGCCAGCAGCTTACACTATCACCAAGAGACCCAGTACTTC.

In this sample, this clonotype turned up many times. CDR3 protein: CASSVRDRGIADTQYF. The DNA of the CDR3 is TGTGCCAGCAGCGTCCGGGACAGGGGGATAGCAGATACGCAGTATTTT. The rearrangement joins TRBV5-6 to TRBJ2-3, with 11 bases identical to TRBD1. This CDR3 has 16 amino acids. The V gene end was trimmed by 4 bases and the J gene end by 4 bases; junction bases not matched to a gene: 8. Germline V lookup: CDR1 SGHDT, CDR2 YYEEEE.

This clonotype appeared a few times. The CDR3 bases are TGTGCCAGCAGTTTTTCGGGCTATAACACCTTC. It yields the protein CASSFSGYNTF. This chain links TRBV28 with TRBJ1-2; D unresolved. V lost 3 bases and J lost 12, with 11 bases in between. The CDR3 extends over 11 amino acids. The germline CDR1 and CDR2 sequences are MDHEN and SYDVKM.

The chain uses TRBV15 and TRBJ1-1; 7 nucleotides agree with TRBD1. The germline CDR1 and CDR2 sequences are LNHNV and YYDKDF (reference sequence). The CDR3 has 13 amino acids. The ends lost 7 bases at V and 4 bases at J; junction bases unmatched: 6. CDR3 nucleotide sequence: TGTGCCACCATGAACAGGGGTGGCACTGAAGCTTTCTTT. It translates to CATMNRGGTEAFF.

The genes are TRBV24-1 and TRBJ2-5; 12 nucleotides align to TRBD2. With 4 bases clipped from V and 4 bases from J, the junction kept 6 bases outside the gene matches. The germline V gene has CDR1 KGHDR and CDR2 SFDVKD. This CDR3 is 16 amino acids long. The CDR3, as DNA: TGTGCCACCAGTGAGGGTCCGGGACTAGCGGGAGAGACCCAGTACTTC. This encodes CATSEGPGLAGETQYF.

This clonotype was picked up a small number of times. The J gene is TRBJ2-7, the V gene TRBV4-1; 11 bases agree with TRBD1. The J segment lost 6 bases and the V segment lost 3 bases, leaving 7 bases of the junction unmatched. Germline V CDR1 and CDR2: MGHRA, YSYEKL. The length of the CDR3 is 15 residues. The CDR3 region has the DNA TGCGCCAGCAGCCAGGTGGGGACAGGGGGATTCGAGCAGTACTTC. It codes for CASSQVGTGGFEQYF.

This clonotype was recorded many times. The V and J genes are TRBV5-1 and TRBJ2-1, with D possibly matching TRBD2 (5 bases). The germline CDR1 and CDR2 sequences are SGHRS and YFSETQ. CDR3 length: 14 residues. With 4 bases removed from V and 3 bases from J, the gap between germline ends came to 11 bases. In nucleotides, the CDR3 is TGCGCCAGCAGCGGCCAGCGGCTCTACAATGAGCAGTTCTTC. Its translation is CASSGQRLYNEQFF.